Listed below are T cell receptor beta chains from one sample, sequenced in a study of shared clonotypes between healthy human individuals. Some clones are missing from TCRdb's copy, which holds only in-frame ones; the method was immunoSEQ multiplex PCR. The repertoire includes almost 750,000 clones, 55% to 80% of them detected once, and under 2% sits in the top ten. The specimen sequenced was memory CD4+ T cells sorted from blood. These TCRs come from a woman under 40 in good health. CDR3s include the opening cysteine and the closing phenylalanine or tryptophan. Each record gives: D gene, V gene, CDR3 length, clone size, J gene, CDR3 DNA, CDR3 protein. D genes are given only for firm matches. Not every row has a clone size; where given, it reads once, few, many or a size class.

d_call: TRBD1
v_call: TRBV6-5
cdr3_length: 16
clone_size: few
j_call: TRBJ2-2
cdr3_nt: TGTGCCAGCAGTTACCGTACCACAGGGGGCAGCGGGGAGCTGTTTTTT
cdr3_aa: CASSYRTTGGSGELFF

d_call: -
v_call: TRBV18
cdr3_length: 12
clone_size: -
j_call: TRBJ1-1
cdr3_nt: TGTGCCAGCTCACCTAACAGAGATGAAGCTTTCTTT
cdr3_aa: CASSPNRDEAFF

d_call: -
v_call: TRBV28
cdr3_length: 15
clone_size: -
j_call: TRBJ1-2
cdr3_nt: TGTGCCAGCAGTATGCCCGCCCAGGGCGACTATGGCTACACCTTC
cdr3_aa: CASSMPAQGDYGYTF

d_call: TRBD2
v_call: TRBV4-1
cdr3_length: 19
clone_size: -
j_call: TRBJ2-4
cdr3_nt: TGCGCCAGCAGCCAAGTACTAGCGGGAGGGCCCGGGGTCAAAAACATTCAGTACTTC
cdr3_aa: CASSQVLAGGPGVKNIQYF

d_call: -
v_call: TRBV15
cdr3_length: 15
clone_size: -
j_call: TRBJ1-2
cdr3_nt: TGTGCCACCAGCAGATCTGTGACAGCCAACTATGGCTACACCTTC
cdr3_aa: CATSRSVTANYGYTF

d_call: TRBD1
v_call: TRBV19
cdr3_length: 14
clone_size: -
j_call: TRBJ1-2
cdr3_nt: TGTGCCAGTAGTATAGTTGGGACAGGTTATGGCTACACCTTC
cdr3_aa: CASSIVGTGYGYTF

d_call: TRBD1
v_call: TRBV28
cdr3_length: 15
clone_size: -
j_call: TRBJ1-5
cdr3_nt: TGTGCCAGCAACAGGGGGCTCTATGAAAATCAGCCCCAGCATTTT
cdr3_aa: CASNRGLYENQPQHF

d_call: -
v_call: TRBV19
cdr3_length: 13
clone_size: -
j_call: TRBJ1-1
cdr3_nt: TGTGCCAGTAGTATGTTAGGGGACACTGAAGCTTTCTTT
cdr3_aa: CASSMLGDTEAFF

d_call: TRBD2
v_call: TRBV14
cdr3_length: 15
clone_size: -
j_call: TRBJ2-1
cdr3_nt: TGTGCCAGCAGCCATGCGACTAGCGGGAGAGGGGAGCAGTTCTTC
cdr3_aa: CASSHATSGRGEQFF

d_call: TRBD1
v_call: TRBV2
cdr3_length: 14
clone_size: -
j_call: TRBJ1-4
cdr3_nt: TGTGCCAGCAGTGGACAGGGGGCTAGTGAAAAACTGTTTTTT
cdr3_aa: CASSGQGASEKLFF

d_call: -
v_call: TRBV5-1
cdr3_length: 15
clone_size: few
j_call: TRBJ1-2
cdr3_nt: TGCGCCAGCAGCTTGGAGGGGACAACTAACTATGGCTACACCTTC
cdr3_aa: CASSLEGTTNYGYTF

d_call: -
v_call: TRBV11-2
cdr3_length: 15
clone_size: few
j_call: TRBJ2-1
cdr3_nt: TGTGCCAGCAGCTTATTCGGAGGTTCCTACAATGAGCAGTTCTTC
cdr3_aa: CASSLFGGSYNEQFF

d_call: -
v_call: TRBV5-1
cdr3_length: 13
clone_size: few
j_call: TRBJ2-3
cdr3_nt: TGCGCCAGCAGCCCGACTAGCACAGATACGCAGTATTTT
cdr3_aa: CASSPTSTDTQYF

d_call: -
v_call: TRBV10-1
cdr3_length: 13
clone_size: -
j_call: TRBJ2-5
cdr3_nt: TGCGCCAGCAGTCAAAACGCCGATGAGACCCAGTACTTC
cdr3_aa: CASSQNADETQYF

d_call: -
v_call: TRBV27
cdr3_length: 13
clone_size: -
j_call: TRBJ1-1
cdr3_nt: TGTGCCAGCAGTTTACGGGGAGGCACTGAAGCTTTCTTT
cdr3_aa: CASSLRGGTEAFF

d_call: -
v_call: TRBV27
cdr3_length: 12
clone_size: -
j_call: TRBJ2-1
cdr3_nt: TGTGCCAGCAGTCACAATCTCTATGAGCAGTTCTTC
cdr3_aa: CASSHNLYEQFF

d_call: TRBD1
v_call: TRBV4-2
cdr3_length: 14
clone_size: few
j_call: TRBJ1-4
cdr3_nt: TGTGCCAGCAGCACTGGGACAGGGAATGAAAAACTGTTTTTT
cdr3_aa: CASSTGTGNEKLFF

d_call: -
v_call: TRBV2
cdr3_length: 16
clone_size: -
j_call: TRBJ1-2
cdr3_nt: TGTGCCAGCAGTGAACGGGGGACGGGTGTGGGCTATGGCTACACCTTC
cdr3_aa: CASSERGTGVGYGYTF

d_call: TRBD2
v_call: TRBV30
cdr3_length: 14
clone_size: -
j_call: TRBJ2-7
cdr3_nt: TGTGCCTGGAGTGTACCTAGCGGGAGGCACGAGCAGTACTTC
cdr3_aa: CAWSVPSGRHEQYF

d_call: TRBD2
v_call: TRBV5-6
cdr3_length: 14
clone_size: -
j_call: TRBJ2-3
cdr3_nt: TGTGCCAGCAGCCCAGGACTAGTGTCAGATACGCAGTATTTT
cdr3_aa: CASSPGLVSDTQYF

d_call: TRBD1
v_call: TRBV19
cdr3_length: 13
clone_size: -
j_call: TRBJ2-7
cdr3_nt: TGTGCCAGTAGTGAGGGGGCCACCTACGAGCAGTACTTC
cdr3_aa: CASSEGATYEQYF

d_call: TRBD2
v_call: TRBV2
cdr3_length: 14
clone_size: -
j_call: TRBJ2-7
cdr3_nt: TGTGCCAGCGGGGTTAGCGGGACCTCGGGGGAGCAGTACTTC
cdr3_aa: CASGVSGTSGEQYF

d_call: TRBD2
v_call: TRBV27
cdr3_length: 15
clone_size: -
j_call: TRBJ2-7
cdr3_nt: TGTGCCACCGGACTAGCGGGCCGTATTTCCTACGAGCAGTACTTC
cdr3_aa: CATGLAGRISYEQYF

d_call: -
v_call: TRBV7-9
cdr3_length: 14
clone_size: -
j_call: TRBJ2-3
cdr3_nt: TGTGCCAGCAGCTTAGTCGGGACCACAGATACGCAGTATTTT
cdr3_aa: CASSLVGTTDTQYF

d_call: -
v_call: TRBV30
cdr3_length: 14
clone_size: once
j_call: TRBJ1-3
cdr3_nt: TGTGCCTGGAGTGCCGGGACAATTGGAAACACCATATATTTT
cdr3_aa: CAWSAGTIGNTIYF

d_call: -
v_call: TRBV25-1
cdr3_length: 13
clone_size: -
j_call: TRBJ2-1
cdr3_nt: TGTGCCAGCAGTGACGGGAGCTACAATGAGCAGTTCTTC
cdr3_aa: CASSDGSYNEQFF

d_call: -
v_call: TRBV11-3
cdr3_length: 14
clone_size: few
j_call: TRBJ2-7
cdr3_nt: TGTGCCAGCAGCTCTACCGGGAGTACATACGAGCAGTACTTC
cdr3_aa: CASSSTGSTYEQYF

d_call: -
v_call: TRBV28
cdr3_length: 15
clone_size: -
j_call: TRBJ1-2
cdr3_nt: TGTGCCAGCCGATCCGGGACCGTAGCTAACTATGGCTACACCTTC
cdr3_aa: CASRSGTVANYGYTF

d_call: TRBD2
v_call: TRBV5-8
cdr3_length: 14
clone_size: -
j_call: TRBJ2-5
cdr3_nt: TGTGCCAGCAGGAGGGGACTAGCGGGAGAGACCCAGTACTTC
cdr3_aa: CASRRGLAGETQYF

d_call: TRBD1
v_call: TRBV28
cdr3_length: 15
clone_size: once
j_call: TRBJ2-7
cdr3_nt: TGTGCCAGCAGTCAGGGACAGGAACTTTGGGAGGAGCAGTACTTC
cdr3_aa: CASSQGQELWEEQYF

d_call: -
v_call: TRBV13
cdr3_length: 15
clone_size: many
j_call: TRBJ2-2
cdr3_nt: TGTGCCAGCAGCGGAGGGGTCCTTGCGTCCGGGGAGCTGTTTTTT
cdr3_aa: CASSGGVLASGELFF

d_call: TRBD2
v_call: TRBV7-9
cdr3_length: 16
clone_size: -
j_call: TRBJ2-3
cdr3_nt: TGTGCCAGCAGCTACGGACTAGCGGGGATCACAGATACGCAGTATTTT
cdr3_aa: CASSYGLAGITDTQYF

d_call: -
v_call: TRBV28
cdr3_length: 14
clone_size: few
j_call: TRBJ2-5
cdr3_nt: TGTGCCAGCACCCGGCCCAGTGAACAAGAGACCCAGTACTTC
cdr3_aa: CASTRPSEQETQYF

d_call: -
v_call: TRBV10-2
cdr3_length: 16
clone_size: -
j_call: TRBJ1-3
cdr3_nt: TGCGCCAGCAGTGACGTCGGGCGCCAAGCCGGAAACACCATATATTTT
cdr3_aa: CASSDVGRQAGNTIYF

d_call: -
v_call: TRBV28
cdr3_length: 15
clone_size: -
j_call: TRBJ2-7
cdr3_nt: TGTGCCAGCAGTTTGGCCCCACAGGGCGGGGACGAGCAGTACTTC
cdr3_aa: CASSLAPQGGDEQYF

d_call: TRBD2
v_call: TRBV7-3
cdr3_length: 15
clone_size: -
j_call: TRBJ2-2
cdr3_nt: TGTGCCAGCAGCTTAGCGGGAGTATCCTCCGGGGAGCTGTTTTTT
cdr3_aa: CASSLAGVSSGELFF

d_call: -
v_call: TRBV28
cdr3_length: 12
clone_size: few
j_call: TRBJ1-5
cdr3_nt: TGTGCCAGCCACCTCCCCAATCAGCCCCAGCATTTT
cdr3_aa: CASHLPNQPQHF

d_call: -
v_call: TRBV5-1
cdr3_length: 11
clone_size: -
j_call: TRBJ2-7
cdr3_nt: TGCGCCAGCAGCCTGGGGACAAGAGCGTACTTC
cdr3_aa: CASSLGTRAYF

d_call: TRBD2
v_call: TRBV15
cdr3_length: 16
clone_size: -
j_call: TRBJ2-1
cdr3_nt: TGTGCCACCAGCAGATCCGGGACTAGCGGCTACAATGAGCAGTTCTTC
cdr3_aa: CATSRSGTSGYNEQFF

d_call: TRBD2
v_call: TRBV19
cdr3_length: 15
clone_size: -
j_call: TRBJ2-1
cdr3_nt: TGTGCCAGTAGTATCGGGACTAGCGGGAGTAATGAGCAGTTCTTC
cdr3_aa: CASSIGTSGSNEQFF